Shown below are 15 T cell receptor beta chains from a single sample sequenced in a study of T cells in Graves' hyperthyroidism and ophthalmopathy. Researchers amplified the TCR beta CDR3 regions from RNA transcripts. First-round RT-PCR targeting the TCR CDR3 was performed with the HTBI primer set. MiXCR, run by TCRdb on the multiplex PCR reads, gives a single entry per CDR3 protein. The table lists around 500,000 distinct CDR3 sequences, roughly 16% of them singletons. The sample comprised blood. The receptors come from a woman in her 30s with Graves' ophthalmopathy.

CDR3 region: CASSHVQRVTDGELFF. The CDR3 DNA sequence: TGTGCCAGCAGCCACGTACAGAGGGTTACGGACGGGGAGCTGTTTTTT. The chain combines TRBV9 with TRBJ2-2; D is perhaps TRBD2 (5 bases). The germline V gene encodes CDR1 SGDLS and CDR2 YYNGEE. The CDR3 covers 16 residues. V was clipped by 4 bases and J by 7 bases, with 20 bases between them. Looking up the rest from reference TRBV9 and TRBJ2-2 gives the full variable domain: DSGVTQTPKHLITATGQRVTLRCSPRSGDLSVYWYQQSLDQGLQFLIQYYNGEERAKGNILERFSAQQFPDLHSELNLSSLELGDSALYFCASSHVQRVTDGELFFGEGSRLTVL.

This clonotype was observed many times. The chain links TRBV2 to TRBJ2-3; TRBD2 matches 8 bases. The junction had 9 bases not matched to a gene; V was cut back by 9 bases and J by 4 bases. The germline V gene encodes CDR1 SNHLY and CDR2 FYNNEI. The CDR3 spans 14 residues. The CDR3 protein is CASKAGEDSDTQYF. CDR3 DNA sequence: TGTGCCAGTAAAGCGGGAGAGGATTCAGATACGCAGTATTTT.

This clonotype was observed at least ten times. The rearrangement joins TRBV2 to TRBJ2-2; 9 nucleotides line up with TRBD1. V trimming: 6 bases; J trimming: 0 bases; junction bases outside the gene matches: 5. CDR1 and CDR2 (germline): SNHLY, FYNNEI. The CDR3 contains 16 residues. The DNA of the CDR3 is TGTGCCAGCAGGGTTCGGACAGGGGCGAACACCGGGGAGCTGTTTTTT. Protein sequence: CASRVRTGANTGELFF.

The chain combines TRBV6-2 or TRBV6-3 with TRBJ1-2; D gene unclear. CDR3 size: 13 residues. Germline V gene sequence: CDR1 MNHEY, CDR2 SVGEGT. V was cut by 7 bases and J by 3 bases, with 12 bases left in between. CDR3: CASTESLYYGYTF. In DNA, the CDR3 is TGTGCCAGCACCGAATCCCTTTACTATGGCTACACCTTC.

This clonotype was detected a few times. The V and J genes are TRBV27 and TRBJ1-2; 7 nucleotides match TRBD1. Germline V CDR1 and CDR2: MNHEY, SMNVEV (reference sequence). There are 15 residues in the CDR3. V was pared by 2 bases and J by 6 bases, with 9 bases of the junction left unmatched. The CDR3 is CASSLHSGTADGYTF. The CDR3 DNA is TGTGCCAGCAGTTTACATTCGGGGACAGCGGATGGCTACACCTTC.

This clonotype has at least ten counts. The rearrangement links TRBV6-2 or TRBV6-3 to TRBJ2-2, with D tentatively TRBD2 (6 bases). Germline CDR1 MNHEY, CDR2 SVGEGT. Trimming left V 6 bases short and J 0 bases short, with 11 bases between. The CDR3 length is 15 residues. In DNA, the CDR3 is TGTGCCAGCAGGCCGCGGGGCGCGAACACCGGGGAGCTGTTTTTT. Amino acid sequence: CASRPRGANTGELFF.

This chain uses TRBV24-1 with TRBJ2-5; 7 bases match TRBD1. V was pared by 12 bases and J by 2 bases, with 5 bases of the junction left unmatched. This CDR3 comprises 12 residues. The V gene's germline CDR1 is KGHDR and CDR2 SFDVKD. The CDR3 reads CASGQDQETQYF. The CDR3 DNA reads as TGTGCCTCCGGACAGGATCAAGAGACCCAGTACTTC.

This sequence joins TRBV7-3 and TRBJ2-7; 9 nucleotides line up with TRBD1. This CDR3 has 16 amino acids. The ends lost 4 bases at V and 4 bases at J; junction bases unmatched: 11. Germline CDR1 and CDR2: SGHTA and FQGTGA. The CDR3 DNA reads TGTGCCAGCAGCTCCACAGGGGGCCAGGGGGTTTACGAGCAGTACTTC. Amino acid sequence: CASSSTGGQGVYEQYF.

This clonotype was detected many times. The J gene is TRBJ2-7, the V gene TRBV20-1; D gene ambiguous. Trimming removed 3 bases from V and 3 bases from J, with 15 bases in between. Germline CDR1 DFQATT, CDR2 SNEGSKA (reference sequence). The CDR3 runs 14 residues. The DNA for the CDR3 is TGCAGTGCTAGGTCCCAGCCAAGGAGCTACGAGCAGTACTTC. Amino acid sequence: CSARSQPRSYEQYF.

The V call is TRBV20-1, the J call TRBJ2-7; 10 bases are a match to TRBD2. The CDR3 length is 14 residues. Germline V lookup: CDR1 DFQATT, CDR2 SNEGSKA (reference sequence). J was trimmed by 5 bases and V by 6 bases; bases with no gene match: 10. The CDR3 region is CSAASGTSVHEQYF. CDR3 bases: TGCAGTGCAGCCTCCGGGACTAGCGTCCACGAGCAGTACTTC.

This clonotype was recorded at least ten times. The chain employs TRBV12-3 or TRBV12-4 and TRBJ2-1; 7 bases match TRBD1. The CDR3 has 13 amino acids. Trimming removed 3 bases from V and 8 bases from J; junction bases left unmatched: 4. The DNA of the CDR3 is TGTGCCAGCAGTTTGAGGGGGCGGGATGAGCAGTTCTTC. Residues: CASSLRGRDEQFF.

As concerns this clonotype: The junction departs from germline at one end; a sequencing error may be responsible. The chain links TRBV11-3 to TRBJ2-3; the D is unclear. The CDR3 has 12 amino acids. Germline loops: CDR1 SGHNT, CDR2 YENEEA. CDR3 region: CVSSLETDTQYF. The CDR3 bases are TGTGTCAGCAGCTTAGAAACAGATACGCAGTATTTT.

This clonotype was counted many times. This sequence joins TRBV7-2 and TRBJ2-5; TRBD2 matches 10 bases. The V gene end was trimmed by 1 base and the J gene end by 6 bases; junction bases not matched to a gene: 5. Germline CDR1 and CDR2: SGHTA and FQGNSA. The CDR3 loop spans 15 amino acids. The CDR3 spells CASSLGSSGSKTQYF. CDR3 nucleotides: TGTGCCAGCAGCTTAGGGTCTAGCGGGAGTAAGACCCAGTACTTC.

This clonotype was observed at least ten times. V is TRBV5-1 and J is TRBJ2-1, with 7 bases identical to TRBD1. The CDR3 loop spans 13 amino acids. CDR1 and CDR2 (germline): SGHRS, YFSETQ. V dropped 5 bases and J dropped 7; count of bases not matched to a gene: 6. The CDR3 nucleotides are TGCGCCAGCAGTCAACTGACAGGGAATGAGCAGTTCTTC. It yields the protein CASSQLTGNEQFF.

This clonotype was picked up many times. At one boundary the junction diverges from the germline segment, which might be a read error. This chain uses TRBV20-1 with TRBJ1-4, with a weak D call TRBD1 (5 bases). CDR3 length: 13 amino acids. Germline V gene sequence: CDR1 DFQATT, CDR2 SNEGSKA (reference sequence). This CDR3 reads CNASPGAVEKLFF. The DNA of the CDR3 is TGCAATGCTAGCCCTGGGGCAGTCGAAAAACTGTTTTTT.